This T cell receptor (beta chain) was captured in a study of CD8 T cells in Susac syndrome. High-throughput TCR beta sequencing covered peripheral CD8+ and CD4+ T cells. Study findings and constraints: None of the CD4+ T cell repertoires in Susac syndrome showed clonal expansion.

Trimming removed 2 bases from V and 0 bases from J; junction bases left unmatched: 4. The CDR3 totals 15 residues. The germline CDR1 and CDR2 sequences are MNHEY and SVGAGI. Reverse transcription used roughly 0.45 to 1 ug RNA and random hexamers. TCRdb itself ran the immunoSEQ multiplex PCR reads through MiXCR, one entry per CDR3 protein. The profile shows 200,000 to 250,000 distinct CDR3 sequences, around 93% of them singletons. As concerns this clonotype: Its target is not known.

This clonotype was obtained from a human donor with Susac syndrome. Sequenced material: CD4+ T cells from PBMCs. The chain uses TRBV6-5 and TRBJ2-7; the match to TRBD2 covers 7 bases. This CDR3 reads CASSYAGVPSYEQYF. In nucleotides, the CDR3 is TGTGCCAGCAGTTACGCGGGGGTTCCCTCCTACGAGCAGTACTTC.